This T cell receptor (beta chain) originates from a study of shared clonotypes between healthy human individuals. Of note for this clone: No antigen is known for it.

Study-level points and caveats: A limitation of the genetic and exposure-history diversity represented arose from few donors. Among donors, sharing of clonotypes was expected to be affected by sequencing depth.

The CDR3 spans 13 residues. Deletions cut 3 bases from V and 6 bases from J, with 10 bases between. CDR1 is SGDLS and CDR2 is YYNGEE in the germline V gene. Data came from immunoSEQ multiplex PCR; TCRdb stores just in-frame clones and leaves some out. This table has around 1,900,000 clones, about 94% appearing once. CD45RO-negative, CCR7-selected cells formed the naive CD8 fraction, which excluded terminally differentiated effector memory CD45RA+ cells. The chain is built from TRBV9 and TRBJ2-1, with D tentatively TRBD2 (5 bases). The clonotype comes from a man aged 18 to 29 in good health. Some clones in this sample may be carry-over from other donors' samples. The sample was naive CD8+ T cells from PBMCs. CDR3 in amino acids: CASSAGFPNEQFF. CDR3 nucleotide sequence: TGTGCCAGCAGCGCGGGGTTTCCCAATGAGCAGTTCTTC. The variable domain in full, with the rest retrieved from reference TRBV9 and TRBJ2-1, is DSGVTQTPKHLITATGQRVTLRCSPRSGDLSVYWYQQSLDQGLQFLIQYYNGEERAKGNILERFSAQQFPDLHSELNLSSLELGDSALYFCASSAGFPNEQFFGPGTRLTVL.